These 20 T cell receptor beta chains came from one sample sequenced in a study of CD8+CD57+ T cells in acquired aplastic anemia. Their antigens remain unidentified. By flow cytometry, patients selected for sequencing had shown an expansion of CD8+CD57+ cells. General study points: Among patients, CD8+CD57+ cells displayed less diversity than the total CD4+ and CD8+ pools did.

TCR beta VDJ combinations and CDR3 sequences were profiled from genomic DNA. TCRdb ran MiXCR on the reads and lists one entry per CDR3 protein. The profile shows around 15,000 distinct CDR3 sequences, 30% to 45% of them singletons. Sequencing was performed on CD8+CD57+ T cells sorted from PBMCs. Subset here: bead-enriched CD8+CD57+ effector memory T cells from SAA patients. The receptors here all came from a human donor with aplastic anemia.

The chain links TRBV7-6 to TRBJ2-3; unclear D gene. The germline CDR1 and CDR2 sequences are SGHVS and FNYEAQ. V shed 6 bases and J shed 3 bases, with 16 bases lying between them. The CDR3 extends over 15 amino acids. The CDR3 is CASSSDPPRTDTQYF. CDR3 nucleotides: TGTGCCAGCAGTTCGGACCCCCCTCGGACAGATACGCAGTATTTT.

V gene TRBV19 combines with J gene TRBJ1-5; 8 bases are shared with TRBD1. The CDR3 is 15 amino acids. The V gene end was trimmed by 3 bases and the J gene end by 7 bases; junction bases not matched to a gene: 8. Germline CDR1 reads LNHDA; CDR2 reads SQIVND (reference sequence). The CDR3 sequence: CASSIWQGAGQPQHF. CDR3 DNA sequence: TGTGCCAGTAGTATTTGGCAGGGGGCAGGACAGCCCCAGCATTTT.

This clonotype has only one observation. The chain links TRBV15 to TRBJ1-2, with D tentatively TRBD1 (6 bases). Germline CDR1 reads LNHNV; CDR2 reads YYDKDF (reference sequence). V shed 0 bases and J shed 5 bases, with 19 bases lying between them. CDR3 length: 17 amino acids. The CDR3 loop is CATSRDAGVQEIYGYTF. CDR3 DNA: TGTGCCACCAGCAGAGATGCAGGGGTACAGGAGATATATGGCTACACCTTC.

This rearrangement joins TRBV11-2 to TRBJ2-7; 7 bases align to TRBD1. The CDR3 is made up of 14 amino acids. Trimming at V came to 1 base and at J to 7 bases, leaving 7 bases not matched to a gene. Germline V gene sequence: CDR1 SGHAT, CDR2 FQNNGV. This CDR3 is CASSLGQGLEEQYF. In nucleotides, the CDR3 is TGTGCCAGCAGCTTAGGACAGGGTCTGGAGGAGCAGTACTTC.

In this sample, this clonotype turned up many times. The chain carries TRBV20-1 and TRBJ2-1, with D hard to call. Germline V lookup: CDR1 DFQATT, CDR2 SNEGSKA (reference sequence). CDR3 length: 15 residues. V was trimmed by 0 bases and J by 4 bases, leaving 13 bases between them. As DNA, the CDR3 is TGCAGTGCTAGAGATACGCAGACGGAGTACAATGAGCAGTTCTTC. Protein product: CSARDTQTEYNEQFF.

The V and J genes are TRBV30 and TRBJ2-7; TRBD1 might be the D (6 bases). The CDR3 is 13 amino acids. Germline-derived CDR1 and CDR2 are GTSNPN and SVGIG (reference sequence). With 2 bases removed from V and 3 bases from J, the gap between germline ends came to 11 bases. CDR3 amino acids: CAWSLGRGYEQYF. DNA of the CDR3: TGTGCCTGGAGTCTAGGCAGGGGCTACGAGCAGTACTTC.

The chain uses TRBV7-9 and TRBJ2-3; 8 bases are a match to TRBD1. CDR3 length: 14 amino acids. Germline CDR1 is SEHNR and CDR2 is FQNEAQ (reference sequence). J gave up 5 bases and V 4 bases, and 5 bases lay outside the gene matches. The DNA of the CDR3 is TGTGCCAGCAGCTACCGACAGGGGCTAGATACGCAGTATTTT. Its protein is CASSYRQGLDTQYF.

This rearrangement joins TRBV10-3 to TRBJ2-3, with D possibly called TRBD1 or TRBD2 (6 bases each). The V end lost 11 bases, the J end lost 5 bases, and 23 bases lay between the germline ends. The CDR3 is made up of 15 amino acids. CDR1 and CDR2 from the germline V gene are ENHRY and SYGVKD. CDR3 loop: CALGVRAEGGDTQYF. The CDR3 bases are TGTGCCCTCGGGGTGAGAGCGGAGGGGGGAGATACGCAGTATTTT.

V gene TRBV19 combines with J gene TRBJ2-7, with D maybe TRBD2 (6 bases). CDR1 and CDR2 from the germline V gene are LNHDA and SQIVND (reference sequence). The CDR3 runs to 15 residues. The V gene lost 6 bases and the J gene lost 1 base, with 16 bases spanning the gap. The CDR3 nucleotides read TGTGCCAGTAGCTTTTCCGGGGGTGGATCCTACGAGCAGTACTTC. It yields the protein CASSFSGGGSYEQYF.

This clonotype was picked up a small number of times. The V gene is TRBV14, the J gene TRBJ2-1; D may correspond to TRBD1 or TRBD2 (5 bases each). Germline-derived CDR1 and CDR2 are SGHDN and FVKESK. The ends were cut back, 5 bases at V and 6 bases at J, with 14 bases in the middle. The CDR3 spans 14 residues. CDR3 DNA sequence: TGTGCCAGCAGCACCCGACAGCGGCTCAATGAGCAGTTCTTC. It translates to CASSTRQRLNEQFF.

The gene calls are TRBV29-1 and TRBJ2-2, with D perhaps being TRBD1 or TRBD2 (5 bases each). Germline V gene lookup returns CDR1 SQVTM and CDR2 ANQGSEA. This CDR3 region has 17 residues. The germline V and J ends were trimmed by 2 bases and 8 bases, with 24 bases remaining between them. The CDR3, as DNA: TGCAGCGTTGAAATAGGGGACGGATCGGAATTGGGGGGGGAGCTGTTTTTT. Translation gives CSVEIGDGSELGGELFF.

This clonotype was counted many times. The chain links TRBV10-1 to TRBJ2-3, with D possibly being TRBD1 or TRBD2 (5 bases each). The V gene's germline CDR1 is WNHNN and CDR2 SYGVQD (reference sequence). The CDR3 contains 15 residues. The ends were cut back, 2 bases at V and 6 bases at J, with 15 bases in the middle. The CDR3 nucleotides read TGCGCCAGCAGTGAGGGGACCGCTCGAGAGGATACGCAGTATTTT. It is translated as CASSEGTAREDTQYF.

This clonotype appeared a few times. V and J are TRBV10-3 and TRBJ1-1; the D gene is possibly TRBD1 (5 bases). This CDR3 is built from 13 residues. V lost 6 bases and J lost 0, with 8 bases in between. The germline gives CDR1 ENHRY, CDR2 SYGVKD. The DNA of the CDR3 is TGTGCCATCAGGGGGGTGGTGAACACTGAAGCTTTCTTT. Translating gives CAIRGVVNTEAFF.

This clonotype appeared a few times. The rearrangement joins TRBV20-1 to TRBJ2-1; no firm D call. Germline V lookup: CDR1 DFQATT, CDR2 SNEGSKA (reference sequence). V gave up 3 bases and J gave up 9 bases, with 12 bases separating them. The CDR3 length is 12 residues. Here the CDR3 reads CSARRASSEQFF. The DNA of the CDR3 is TGCAGTGCTAGGCGAGCGAGTTCTGAGCAGTTCTTC.

The rearrangement uses TRBV20-1 and TRBJ1-4, with unresolved D. The germline V gene has CDR1 DFQATT and CDR2 SNEGSKA (reference sequence). V was cut by 1 base and J by 0 bases, with 12 bases left in between. This CDR3 spans 16 amino acids. The CDR3 is CSARGHVAATNEKLFF. The DNA of the CDR3 is TGCAGTGCTAGAGGACACGTCGCTGCAACTAATGAAAAACTGTTTTTT.

The V call is TRBV20-1, the J call TRBJ2-1; TRBD2 might be the D (6 bases). The V end lost 0 bases, the J end lost 9 bases, and 21 bases lay between the germline ends. The CDR3 is 16 amino acids. Per germline, CDR1 DFQATT and CDR2 SNEGSKA (reference sequence). The CDR3 nucleotides read TGCAGTGCTAGAGATGGGACGGCCGGGGGTGGAGGTGAGCAGTTCTTC. Translated: CSARDGTAGGGGEQFF.

This clonotype has ten or more counts. The V and J genes are TRBV3-1 and TRBJ1-5; no clear D. V was pared by 0 bases and J by 2 bases, with 8 bases between. Germline V gives CDR1 LGHDT, CDR2 YNNKEL (reference sequence). The CDR3 sequence is 15 residues long. CDR3 sequence (DNA): TGTGCCAGCAGCCAAGATTTGCGTGGCAATCAGCCCCAGCATTTT. Residues: CASSQDLRGNQPQHF. The complete variable domain, with remaining parts taken from reference TRBV3-1 and TRBJ1-5, reads DTAVSQTPKYLVTQMGNDKSIKCEQNLGHDTMYWYKQDSKKFLKIMFSYNNKELIINETVPNRFSPKSPDKAHLNLHINSLELGDSAVYFCASSQDLRGNQPQHFGDGTRLSIL.

This sequence joins TRBV20-1 and TRBJ2-7; D is possibly TRBD1 or TRBD2 (5 bases each). The CDR3 consists of 15 residues. The V gene lost 0 bases and the J gene lost 4 bases, with 16 bases spanning the gap. The V gene's germline CDR1 is DFQATT and CDR2 SNEGSKA (reference sequence). The CDR3 DNA reads as TGCAGTGCTAGAGATCAAGAGGGGCCCCAATACGAGCAGTACTTC. As protein: CSARDQEGPQYEQYF.

This clonotype occurred a few times. The chain joins TRBV20-1 to TRBJ1-6; TRBD1 matches at 10 bases. Germline CDR1 is DFQATT and CDR2 is SNEGSKA (reference sequence). The CDR3 is 15 amino acids. V gave up 0 bases and J gave up 9 bases; unmatched junction bases: 5. CDR3 sequence reads: CSARDPGQGSSPLHF. CDR3 nucleotide sequence: TGCAGTGCTAGAGATCCGGGACAGGGGAGTTCACCCCTCCACTTT.

This clonotype was observed a handful of times. The chain couples TRBV10-3 to TRBJ1-3; D is ambiguous. Trimming removed 2 bases at V and 0 bases at J, with 8 bases between. This CDR3 has 15 residues. The germline CDR1 and CDR2 sequences are ENHRY and SYGVKD. Written as DNA, the CDR3 is TGTGCCATCAGTGAGACGGACGGCTCTGGAAACACCATATATTTT. Translating it yields CAISETDGSGNTIYF.